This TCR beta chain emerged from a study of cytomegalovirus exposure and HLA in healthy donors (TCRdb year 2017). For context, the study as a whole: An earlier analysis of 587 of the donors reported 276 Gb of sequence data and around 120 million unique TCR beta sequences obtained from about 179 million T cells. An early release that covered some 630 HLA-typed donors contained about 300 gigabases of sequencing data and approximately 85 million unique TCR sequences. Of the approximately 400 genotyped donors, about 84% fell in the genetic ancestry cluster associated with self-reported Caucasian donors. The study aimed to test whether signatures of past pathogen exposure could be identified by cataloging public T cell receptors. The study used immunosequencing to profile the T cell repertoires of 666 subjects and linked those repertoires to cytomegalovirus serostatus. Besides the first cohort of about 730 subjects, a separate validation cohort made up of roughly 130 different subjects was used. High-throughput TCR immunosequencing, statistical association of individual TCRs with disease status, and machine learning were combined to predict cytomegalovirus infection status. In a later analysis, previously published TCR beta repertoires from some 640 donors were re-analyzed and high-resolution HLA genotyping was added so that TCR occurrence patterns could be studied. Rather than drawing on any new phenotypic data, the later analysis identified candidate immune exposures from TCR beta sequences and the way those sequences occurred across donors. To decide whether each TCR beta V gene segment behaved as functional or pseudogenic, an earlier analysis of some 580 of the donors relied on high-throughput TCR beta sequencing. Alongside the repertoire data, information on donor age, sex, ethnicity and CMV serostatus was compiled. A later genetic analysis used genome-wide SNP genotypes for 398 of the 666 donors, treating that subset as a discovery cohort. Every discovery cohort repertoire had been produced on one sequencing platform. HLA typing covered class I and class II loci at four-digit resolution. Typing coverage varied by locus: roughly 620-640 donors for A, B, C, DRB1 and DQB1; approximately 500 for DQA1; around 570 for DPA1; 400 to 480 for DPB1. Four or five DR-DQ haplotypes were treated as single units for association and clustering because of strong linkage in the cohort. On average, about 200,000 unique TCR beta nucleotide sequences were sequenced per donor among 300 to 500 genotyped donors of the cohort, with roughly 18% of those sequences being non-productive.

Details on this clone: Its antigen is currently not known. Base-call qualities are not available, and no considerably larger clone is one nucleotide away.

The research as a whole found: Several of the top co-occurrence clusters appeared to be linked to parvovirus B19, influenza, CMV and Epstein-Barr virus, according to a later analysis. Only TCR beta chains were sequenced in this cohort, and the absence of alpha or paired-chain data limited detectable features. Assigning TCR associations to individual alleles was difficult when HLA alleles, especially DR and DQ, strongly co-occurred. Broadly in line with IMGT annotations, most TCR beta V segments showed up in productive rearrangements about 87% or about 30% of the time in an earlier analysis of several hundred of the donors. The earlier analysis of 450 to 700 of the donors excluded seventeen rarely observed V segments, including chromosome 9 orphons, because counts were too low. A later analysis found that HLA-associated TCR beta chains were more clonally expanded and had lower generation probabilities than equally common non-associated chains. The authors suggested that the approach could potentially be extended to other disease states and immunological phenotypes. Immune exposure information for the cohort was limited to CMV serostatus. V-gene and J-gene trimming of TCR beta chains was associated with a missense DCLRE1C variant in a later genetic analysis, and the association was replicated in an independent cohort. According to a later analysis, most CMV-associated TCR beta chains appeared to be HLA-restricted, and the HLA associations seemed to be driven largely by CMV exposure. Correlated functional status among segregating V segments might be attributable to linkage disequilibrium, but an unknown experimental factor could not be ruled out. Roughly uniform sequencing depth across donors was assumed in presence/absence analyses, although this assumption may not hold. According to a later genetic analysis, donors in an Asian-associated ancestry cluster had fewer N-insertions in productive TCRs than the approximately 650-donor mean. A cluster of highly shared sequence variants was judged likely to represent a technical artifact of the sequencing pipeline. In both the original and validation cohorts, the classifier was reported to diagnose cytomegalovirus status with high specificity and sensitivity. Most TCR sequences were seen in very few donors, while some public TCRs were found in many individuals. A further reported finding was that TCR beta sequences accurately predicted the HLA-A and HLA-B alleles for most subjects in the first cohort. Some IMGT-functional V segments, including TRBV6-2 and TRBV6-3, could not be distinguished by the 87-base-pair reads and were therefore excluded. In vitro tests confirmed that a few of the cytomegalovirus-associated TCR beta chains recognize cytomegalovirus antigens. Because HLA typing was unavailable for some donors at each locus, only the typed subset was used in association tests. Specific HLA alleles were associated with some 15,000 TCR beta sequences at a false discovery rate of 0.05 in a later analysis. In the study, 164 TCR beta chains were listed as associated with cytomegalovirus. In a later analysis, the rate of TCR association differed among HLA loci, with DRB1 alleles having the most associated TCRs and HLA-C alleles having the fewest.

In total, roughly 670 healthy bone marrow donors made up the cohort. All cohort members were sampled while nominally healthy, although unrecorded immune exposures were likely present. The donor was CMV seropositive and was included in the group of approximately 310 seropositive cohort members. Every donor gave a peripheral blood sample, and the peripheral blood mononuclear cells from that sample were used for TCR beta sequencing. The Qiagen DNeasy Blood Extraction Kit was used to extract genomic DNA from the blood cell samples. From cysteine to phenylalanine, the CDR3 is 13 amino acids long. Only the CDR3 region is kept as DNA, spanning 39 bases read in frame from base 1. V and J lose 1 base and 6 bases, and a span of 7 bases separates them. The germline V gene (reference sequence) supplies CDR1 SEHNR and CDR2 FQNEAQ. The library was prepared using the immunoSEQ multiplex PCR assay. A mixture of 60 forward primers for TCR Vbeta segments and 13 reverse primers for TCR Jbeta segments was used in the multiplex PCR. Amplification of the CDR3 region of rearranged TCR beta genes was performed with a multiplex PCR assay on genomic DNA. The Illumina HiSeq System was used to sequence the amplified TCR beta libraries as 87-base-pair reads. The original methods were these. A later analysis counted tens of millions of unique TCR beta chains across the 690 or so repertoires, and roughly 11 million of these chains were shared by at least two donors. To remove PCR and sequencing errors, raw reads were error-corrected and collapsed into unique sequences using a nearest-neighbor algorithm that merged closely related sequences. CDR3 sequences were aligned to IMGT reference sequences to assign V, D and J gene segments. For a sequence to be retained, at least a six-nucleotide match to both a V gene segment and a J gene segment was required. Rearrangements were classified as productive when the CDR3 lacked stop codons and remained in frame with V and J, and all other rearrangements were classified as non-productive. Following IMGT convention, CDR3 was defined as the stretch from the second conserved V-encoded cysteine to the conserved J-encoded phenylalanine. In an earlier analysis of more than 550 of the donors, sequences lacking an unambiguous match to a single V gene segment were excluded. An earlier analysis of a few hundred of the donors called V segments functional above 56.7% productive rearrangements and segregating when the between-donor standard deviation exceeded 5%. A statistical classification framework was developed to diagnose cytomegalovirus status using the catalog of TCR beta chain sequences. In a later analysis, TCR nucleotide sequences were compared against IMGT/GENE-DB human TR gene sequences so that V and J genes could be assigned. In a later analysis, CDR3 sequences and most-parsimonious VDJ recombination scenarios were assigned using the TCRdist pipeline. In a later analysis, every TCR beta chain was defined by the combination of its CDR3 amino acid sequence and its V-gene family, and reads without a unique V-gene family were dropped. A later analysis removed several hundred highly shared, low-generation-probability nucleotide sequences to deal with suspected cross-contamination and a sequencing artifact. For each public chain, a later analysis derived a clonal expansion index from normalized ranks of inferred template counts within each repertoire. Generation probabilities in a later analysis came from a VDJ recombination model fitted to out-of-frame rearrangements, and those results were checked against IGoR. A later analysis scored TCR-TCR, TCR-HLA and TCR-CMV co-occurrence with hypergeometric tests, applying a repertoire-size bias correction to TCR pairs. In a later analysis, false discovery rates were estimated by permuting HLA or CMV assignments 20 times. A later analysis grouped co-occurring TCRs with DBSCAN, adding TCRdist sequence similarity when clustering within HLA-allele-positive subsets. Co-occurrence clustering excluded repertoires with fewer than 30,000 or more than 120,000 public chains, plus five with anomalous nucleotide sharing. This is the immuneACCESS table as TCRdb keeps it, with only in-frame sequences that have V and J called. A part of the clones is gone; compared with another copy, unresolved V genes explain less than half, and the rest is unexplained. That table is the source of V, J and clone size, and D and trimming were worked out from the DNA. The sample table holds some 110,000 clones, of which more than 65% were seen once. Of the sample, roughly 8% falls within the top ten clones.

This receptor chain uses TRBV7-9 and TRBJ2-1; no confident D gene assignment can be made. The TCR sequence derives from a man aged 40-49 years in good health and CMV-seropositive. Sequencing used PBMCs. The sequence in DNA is TGTGCCAGCAGCTTAGTTAGTATCAATGAGCAGTTCTTC. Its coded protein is CASSLVSINEQFF.